This T cell receptor (beta chain) was identified during a study of T-cell reconstitution after alpha-beta-depleted transplantation in children (dated by TCRdb to between 2015 and 2016). For the study in its entirety: Using TCR repertoire profiling, the study followed T-cell immune reconstitution in a quantitative way in children after TCRalphabeta/CD19-depleted allogeneic hematopoietic cell transplantation.

Receptor libraries were prepared by PCR. The data were produced on an Illumina HiSeq 2500. TCR library preparation used molecular barcoding, with unique molecular identifiers applied to normalize quantification of the TCRbeta repertoire. In TCRdb, the public reads were trimmed at Q25 with fastp and aligned with MiXCR, with productive beta chains retained. One record per CDR3 amino acid sequence lists the most common genes and DNA. Present in this sample are hundreds of thousands of distinct CDR3 sequences, about 12% of which were seen just once. About 2.6% of the sample is taken by the ten largest. In the germline V gene, CDR1 corresponds to SGHRS and CDR2 to YFSETQ. V loses 0 bases, J loses 2 bases, and the germline ends lie 9 bases apart. Counted from cysteine to phenylalanine, this CDR3 has 14 amino acids. Only CDR3 DNA remains: 42 bases, in frame from the first base. There are many counts of this clonotype. The target of this receptor is not known. No quality values exist for individual bases; no much larger clone is one base distant.

The rearrangement combines TRBV5-1 with TRBJ2-7, with TRBD2 perhaps the D gene, on 6 matching bases. This TCR came from a human donor who donated a stem cell graft to a child with acute lymphoblastic leukemia. This material consisted of PBMCs from the stem cell graft donor, taken from the stem cell graft. CDR3 region: CASSLGRTTYEQYF. The base sequence is TGCGCCAGCAGCTTGGGTAGGACTACCTACGAGCAGTACTTC.